Listed here are 24 T cell receptor beta chains from one sample, sequenced in a study of blood T cell repertoires in COVID-19. Clones were sequenced by immunoSEQ multiplex PCR, and TCRdb holds only the in-frame ones, with some missing. The sample has 250,000 to 300,000 clones; around 80% are singletons. The sequencing sample was made of peripheral blood. These receptor sequences come from a man aged 55 to 70 with acute or convalescent COVID-19.

The chain employs TRBV3-1 (or the pseudogene TRBV3-2) and TRBJ1-1; 9 bases map to TRBD1. CDR1 and CDR2 (germline): LGHDT, YNNKEL (reference sequence). The CDR3 loop spans 15 amino acids. Losses at the gene ends were 3 bases for V and 4 bases for J; bases not matched to a gene: 6. The CDR3 coding sequence is TGTGCCAGCAGCCAGGCACCGGGACAGGGCACTGAAGCTTTCTTT. This sequence encodes CASSQAPGQGTEAFF.

CDR3 coding DNA: TGTGCCAGCAGCCCAAGATTAACACGCGGGGGGACTTACAATGAGCAGTTCTTC. Amino acid sequence: CASSPRLTRGGTYNEQFF. The gene calls are TRBV13 and TRBJ2-1; 8 bases match TRBD2. Germline CDR1 PRHDT, CDR2 FYEKMQ (reference sequence). This CDR3 contains 18 residues. V dropped 5 bases and J dropped 4; count of bases not matched to a gene: 16.

The rearrangement uses TRBV20-1 and TRBJ1-2; D call uncertain. Germline loops: CDR1 DFQATT, CDR2 SNEGSKA (reference sequence). The CDR3 spans 10 residues. The CDR3 DNA sequence: TGCAGCCCGGGGAGGGAGGGCTACACCTTC. It yields the protein CSPGREGYTF.

This sequence joins TRBV10-1 and TRBJ1-1; no firm D call. V gave up 0 bases and J gave up 4 bases, with 12 bases separating them. CDR1 is WNHNN, CDR2 SYGVQD, per germline (reference sequence). The CDR3 is 15 amino acids. CDR3 residues: CASSESTTVPTEAFF. CDR3 DNA sequence: TGCGCCAGCAGTGAGTCGACCACAGTTCCCACTGAAGCTTTCTTT.

The chain recombines TRBV19 with TRBJ1-5, with 7 positions matching TRBD1. V dropped 6 bases and J dropped 0; count of bases not matched to a gene: 5. CDR3 length equals 15 residues. CDR1 and CDR2 (germline): LNHDA, SQIVND (reference sequence). The CDR3 DNA reads TGTGCCAGTAGCGGACAGGCCTATAGCAATCAGCCCCAGCATTTT. Residues: CASSGQAYSNQPQHF.

The chain combines TRBV27 with TRBJ2-2; D is unresolved. V gave up 0 bases and J gave up 3 bases, with 8 bases separating them. Per the germline V gene, CDR1 is MNHEY and CDR2 is SMNVEV (reference sequence). This CDR3 comprises 15 residues. This CDR3 is CASSLSLSYTGELFF. CDR3 sequence (DNA): TGTGCCAGCAGTTTATCTCTTTCCTACACCGGGGAGCTGTTTTTT.

This chain uses TRBV19 with TRBJ2-2; D may be TRBD1 (6 bases). The CDR3 covers 17 residues. V lost 5 bases and J 9 bases, leaving 25 bases between the germline ends. Per the germline V gene, CDR1 is LNHDA and CDR2 is SQIVND (reference sequence). The CDR3 is CASSLLGTSGAYRELFF. The CDR3 region has the DNA TGTGCCAGTAGTCTCCTTGGGACATCTGGGGCTTATCGGGAGCTGTTTTTT.

The chain links TRBV10-1 to TRBJ2-1; tentatively, D is TRBD2 (5 bases). CDR1 and CDR2 from the germline V gene are WNHNN and SYGVQD (reference sequence). The CDR3 runs to 13 residues. Trimming removed 6 bases from V and 8 bases from J, with 14 bases in between. This CDR3 reads CASSRALRDEQFF. Written as DNA, the CDR3 is TGCGCCAGCAGCCGGGCCCTGAGGGATGAGCAGTTCTTC.

The chain recombines TRBV5-1 with TRBJ1-1; D gene ambiguous. Germline lookup yields CDR1 SGHRS and CDR2 YFSETQ. Trimming stripped 0 bases from V and 4 bases from J, with 10 bases between. The CDR3 is 14 residues long. The CDR3 DNA reads as TGCGCCAGCAGCTTGGGGGCATGGCCCACTGAAGCTTTCTTT. Protein: CASSLGAWPTEAFF.

V is TRBV2 and J is TRBJ1-5, with 9 bases matching TRBD1. CDR1 is SNHLY and CDR2 is FYNNEI in the germline V gene. This CDR3 contains 14 residues. Losses at the gene ends were 5 bases for V and 4 bases for J; bases not matched to a gene: 3. The CDR3 DNA reads TGTGCCAGCAGTTCGGGACAGGGAAATCAGCCCCAGCATTTT. This sequence encodes CASSSGQGNQPQHF.

The J gene is TRBJ1-2, the V gene TRBV4-2, with D possibly TRBD1 on 5 matching bases. Per the germline V gene, CDR1 is LGHNA and CDR2 is YNFKEQ. The CDR3 is 17 amino acids. The germline V and J ends were trimmed by 5 bases and 3 bases, with 22 bases remaining between them. The CDR3 bases are TGTGCCAGCAGCACCCCGGGACGGCGGACTATTGACTATGGCTACACCTTC. Protein sequence: CASSTPGRRTIDYGYTF.

V is TRBV18 and J is TRBJ2-1; 16 bases are shared with TRBD2. Germline lookup yields CDR1 KGHSH and CDR2 LQKENI. The CDR3 loop spans 20 amino acids. V was clipped by 0 bases and J by 2 bases; unmatched bases: 7. This chain's CDR3 is CASSPPRGLAGGRAYNEQFF. The CDR3 DNA sequence: TGTGCCAGCTCACCACCGAGGGGACTAGCGGGGGGGAGGGCCTACAATGAGCAGTTCTTC. The complete variable domain, with remaining parts taken from reference TRBV18 and TRBJ2-1, reads NAGVMQNPRHLVRRRGQEARLRCSPMKGHSHVYWYRQLPEEGLKFMVYLQKENIIDESGMPKERFSAEFPKEGPSILRIQQVVRGDSAAYFCASSPPRGLAGGRAYNEQFFGPGTRLTVL.

The V gene is TRBV19, the J gene TRBJ1-6, with 7 bases aligning to TRBD1. This CDR3 has 16 residues. The J segment lost 7 bases and the V segment lost 5 bases, leaving 11 bases of the junction unmatched. Germline V CDR1 and CDR2: LNHDA, SQIVND (reference sequence). CDR3 sequence reads: CASSSNSGTANSPLHF. The CDR3, as DNA: TGTGCCAGTAGTTCAAATTCCGGGACAGCAAATTCACCCCTCCACTTT.

J is TRBJ1-2 and V is TRBV2; D is perhaps TRBD1 (5 bases). Germline assignment: CDR1 SNHLY and CDR2 FYNNEI. The CDR3 loop spans 11 amino acids. V was clipped by 6 bases and J by 4 bases, with 6 bases between them. The CDR3, as DNA: TGTGCCAGCAGGACAGTCTATGGCTACACCTTC. This codes for CASRTVYGYTF.

CDR3 loop: CASSPGTSGGPQETQYF. CDR3 DNA sequence: TGTGCCAGCAGCCCTGGGACTAGCGGGGGCCCCCAGGAGACCCAGTACTTC. The rearrangement uses TRBV5-8 and TRBJ2-5; TRBD2 aligns across 14 bases. The germline gives CDR1 SGHTS, CDR2 YDEGEE. The CDR3 runs to 17 residues. The V gene end was trimmed by 4 bases and the J gene end by 5 bases; junction bases not matched to a gene: 10.

The rearrangement links TRBV6-5 to TRBJ2-4; TRBD1 agrees at 7 bases. CDR1 and CDR2 (germline): MNHEY, SVGAGI. V lost 6 bases and J lost 0; bases outside the gene matches: 5. The CDR3 sequence is 15 residues long. Here the CDR3 reads CASRQGRLAKNIQYF. The CDR3 coding sequence is TGTGCCAGCAGACAGGGGCGGCTAGCCAAAAACATTCAGTACTTC.

This rearrangement joins TRBV5-1 to TRBJ1-1, with 12 bases that match TRBD1. The CDR3 has 13 residues. The germline V gene has CDR1 SGHRS and CDR2 YFSETQ. V was pared by 8 bases and J by 4 bases, with 3 bases of the junction left unmatched. The CDR3 reads CASRGQGATEAFF. Here the CDR3 DNA reads TGCGCCAGTCGGGGACAGGGGGCCACTGAAGCTTTCTTT.

A remark on this clone: The same CDR3 arises from other DNA sequences in this sample as well. The chain carries TRBV11-2 and TRBJ1-2; TRBD1 is a possible D gene (5 bases). Germline V lookup: CDR1 SGHAT, CDR2 FQNNGV. V was clipped by 2 bases and J by 3 bases, with 7 bases between them. This CDR3 is 13 amino acids long. DNA for the CDR3: TGTGCCAGCAGCTTACAGGGCCACTATGGCTACACCTTC. Its translation is CASSLQGHYGYTF.

V and J are TRBV7-8 and TRBJ2-1; TRBD2 aligns across 9 bases. Germline lookup yields CDR1 SGHVS and CDR2 FQNEAQ. V lost 8 bases, J lost 5 bases, and 10 bases stayed unmatched. The CDR3 loop spans 15 amino acids. The CDR3 DNA sequence: TGTGCCAGCCGAGCAGGGACTAGCTCGCACAATGAGCAGTTCTTC. Translating it yields CASRAGTSSHNEQFF.

The rearrangement uses TRBV6-5 and TRBJ1-4; TRBD1 matches at 8 bases. The CDR3 covers 15 residues. Germline CDR1 is MNHEY and CDR2 is SVGAGI. V lost 8 bases and J lost 3; bases outside the gene matches: 8. CDR3 coding DNA: TGTGCCAGCCATTCAGGGGGCGCTTCTAATGAAAAACTGTTTTTT. Protein product: CASHSGGASNEKLFF.

The CDR3, as DNA: TGTGCCAGCAGGGGACTCGGGACTAGCGGGAGCAATGAGCAGTTCTTC. The encoded protein is CASRGLGTSGSNEQFF. J is TRBJ2-1 and V is TRBV9; 14 bases are a match to TRBD2. Trimming took 5 bases from V and 6 from J; bases not matched to a gene: 7. The CDR3 is 16 residues long. CDR1 is SGDLS and CDR2 is YYNGEE in the germline V gene.

This clone occurred once. This sequence joins TRBV7-9 and TRBJ2-3; D might be TRBD1 (5 bases). Germline V gene sequence: CDR1 SEHNR, CDR2 FQNEAQ (reference sequence). V lost 3 bases and J 6 bases, leaving 10 bases between the germline ends. The CDR3 is 13 amino acids. CDR3 sequence reads: CASSFAGLDTQYF. CDR3 in DNA: TGTGCCAGCAGCTTCGCAGGGTTGGATACGCAGTATTTT. Using reference TRBV7-9 and TRBJ2-3 for the parts outside the CDR3, the full variable domain is DTGVSQNPRHKITKRGQNVTFRCDPISEHNRLYWYRQTLGQGPEFLTYFQNEAQLEKSRLLSDRFSAERPKGSFSTLEIQRTEQGDSAMYLCASSFAGLDTQYFGPGTRLTVL.

This clone was observed a single time. The chain recombines TRBV4-3 with TRBJ2-3, with D maybe TRBD1 (7 bases). The CDR3 sequence is 16 residues long. Germline lookup yields CDR1 LGHNA and CDR2 YSLEER. V was clipped by 0 bases and J by 2 bases, with 12 bases between them. The CDR3 loop is CASSQEAGGFTDTQYF. For the CDR3, the DNA is TGCGCCAGCAGCCAAGAGGCAGGGGGGTTCACAGATACGCAGTATTTT.

This clone was detected once. This chain links TRBV11-2 with TRBJ2-3; possible D gene TRBD1, 5 bases. Per the germline V gene, CDR1 is SGHAT and CDR2 is FQNNGV. V lost 0 bases and J lost 5, with 9 bases in between. This CDR3 has 14 amino acids. DNA of the CDR3: TGTGCCAGCAGCTTAGACCAGGGTGGAGATACGCAGTATTTT. This encodes CASSLDQGGDTQYF.